The clone carrying this T cell receptor (beta chain) was seen ten or more times. Its antigen remains unknown. There are 15 residues in the CDR3. CDR1 is LNHDA, CDR2 SQIVND, per germline (reference sequence). V lost 4 bases, J lost 0 bases, and 4 bases stayed unmatched. Each CDR3 protein is one row after TCRdb ran MiXCR on the reads. The profile covers some 300,000 distinct CDR3 sequences, with 9.6% appearing a single time and around 2.5% taken by the ten largest. The data were taken from a study of T cell repertoires in cytomegalovirus infection. As for the study in general: Indicated by public TCR beta signatures were CMV infection and matching HLA type. Study-wide results and limits: In two of eight donors, the top clonotype was HLA-C-restricted CMV-specific.

The receptor comes from a human donor in good health (CMV status not recorded). Some clones in this sample may be carry-over from other donors' samples. Source material: PBMCs. This chain links TRBV19 with TRBJ2-5, with TRBD2 identical over 8 bases. As DNA, the CDR3 is TGTGCCAGTAGTAGAGTAGCGGGAAACCAAGAGACCCAGTACTTC. Its protein is CASSRVAGNQETQYF.